Listed below are T cell receptor beta chains from one sample, sequenced in a study of T cell responses to AZD1222 COVID-19 vaccine. The method was immunoSEQ multiplex PCR; TCRdb's version includes in-frame clones alone and lacks a portion of them. The repertoire holds more than 70,000 clones, less than 90% seen once, with 5% in the top ten. The sequencing here drew on peripheral blood, taken 28 days after the second AZD1222 dose. The receptors shown here come from an adult who received the AZD1222 COVID-19 vaccine. Each CDR3 is given with its conserved first and last residue. A D gene is named only where the DNA matches it firmly. Size is omitted from some rows. Given values are once, few, many or a class for expanded clones.

V: TRBV5-5; size: NA; D: NA; J: TRBJ2-2; CDR3: CASSFWDSGGELFF; DNA: TGTGCCAGCAGCTTCTGGGACTCAGGCGGGGAGCTGTTTTTT
V: TRBV3-1/TRBV3-2; size: once; D: NA; J: TRBJ1-2; CDR3: CASSQEEGSYGYTF; DNA: TGTGCCAGCAGCCAAGAAGAGGGGTCCTATGGCTACACCTTC
V: TRBV18; size: once; D: NA; J: TRBJ1-1; CDR3: CASSPRDSGHENTEAFF; DNA: TGTGCCAGCTCACCACGGGATTCAGGGCACGAGAACACTGAAGCTTTCTTT
V: TRBV6-1; size: NA; D: NA; J: TRBJ2-7; CDR3: CASSETGFYEQYF; DNA: TGTGCCAGCAGTGAGACGGGGTTCTACGAGCAGTACTTC
V: TRBV5-1; size: NA; D: NA; J: TRBJ1-1; CDR3: CASSYLGGAGNTEAFF; DNA: TGCGCCAGCAGCTACCTAGGAGGGGCGGGGAACACTGAAGCTTTCTTT
V: TRBV7-6; size: NA; D: NA; J: TRBJ1-2; CDR3: CASSLGGIVGYTF; DNA: TGTGCCAGCAGCTTAGGGGGTATTGTCGGCTACACCTTC
V: TRBV5-4; size: NA; D: NA; J: TRBJ1-1; CDR3: CASRRRMVDTEAFF; DNA: TGTGCCAGCAGGCGTCGAATGGTAGACACTGAAGCTTTCTTT
V: TRBV30; size: once; D: NA; J: TRBJ1-4; CDR3: CAWTTSTNEKLFF; DNA: TGTGCCTGGACCACCTCAACTAATGAAAAACTGTTTTTT
V: TRBV19; size: NA; D: NA; J: TRBJ2-1; CDR3: CATNERSNEQFF; DNA: TGTGCCACTAACGAGAGGAGCAATGAGCAGTTCTTC
V: TRBV15; size: NA; D: NA; J: TRBJ2-7; CDR3: CATSRDRVSGDEQYF; DNA: TGTGCCACCAGCAGAGACAGGGTTTCTGGGGACGAGCAGTACTTC
V: TRBV12-3/TRBV12-4; size: NA; D: NA; J: TRBJ2-2; CDR3: CASSLGSFGELFF; DNA: TGTGCCAGCAGCTTAGGCTCATTCGGGGAGCTGTTTTTT
V: TRBV2; size: NA; D: NA; J: TRBJ2-5; CDR3: CASSPPSKAETQYF; DNA: TGTGCCAGCAGCCCACCATCCAAAGCAGAGACCCAGTACTTC
V: TRBV24-1; size: NA; D: NA; J: TRBJ1-5; CDR3: CATFFSFLAASYQPQHF; DNA: TGTGCCACCTTTTTTTCATTCCTCGCAGCCTCCTATCAGCCCCAGCATTTT
V: TRBV5-1; size: NA; D: NA; J: TRBJ1-4; CDR3: CASSEGPNEKLFF; DNA: TGCGCCAGCAGCGAAGGACCCAATGAAAAACTGTTTTTT
V: TRBV19; size: NA; D: TRBD1; J: TRBJ1-5; CDR3: CASTGDRVNQPQHF; DNA: TGTGCCAGTACGGGGGACAGGGTCAATCAGCCCCAGCATTTT
V: TRBV3-1/TRBV3-2; size: NA; D: NA; J: TRBJ1-1; CDR3: CASSPGWGPNTEAFF; DNA: TGTGCCAGCAGCCCGGGGTGGGGCCCGAACACTGAAGCTTTCTTT
V: TRBV3-1/TRBV3-2; size: NA; D: NA; J: TRBJ1-2; CDR3: CASSQDGRPSYTF; DNA: TGTGCCAGCAGCCAAGATGGGAGGCCAAGCTACACCTTC
V: TRBV7-9; size: NA; D: NA; J: TRBJ1-4; CDR3: CATRGRKNNEKLFF; DNA: TGTGCCACTAGGGGACGGAAAAATAATGAAAAACTGTTTTTT
V: TRBV7-3; size: NA; D: NA; J: TRBJ1-6; CDR3: CASSLLLETPLHF; DNA: TGTGCCAGCAGCTTACTGCTTGAAACACCCCTCCACTTT
V: TRBV11-2; size: NA; D: NA; J: TRBJ1-2; CDR3: CASSLVPDYGYTF; DNA: TGTGCCAGCAGCTTAGTGCCCGACTATGGCTACACCTTC
V: TRBV19; size: NA; D: NA; J: TRBJ1-5; CDR3: CASMEGYRAPQPQHF; DNA: TGTGCCAGTATGGAGGGTTACAGGGCGCCTCAGCCCCAGCATTTT
V: TRBV5-1; size: NA; D: TRBD2; J: TRBJ2-1; CDR3: CASSPSGTSGYNEQFF; DNA: TGCGCCAGCAGCCCCTCCGGGACTAGCGGTTACAATGAGCAGTTCTTC
V: TRBV18; size: once; D: TRBD2; J: TRBJ2-5; CDR3: CASSPGSGGQETQYF; DNA: TGTGCCAGCTCACCCGGGTCCGGGGGGCAAGAGACCCAGTACTTC
V: TRBV5-1; size: NA; D: TRBD1; J: TRBJ1-4; CDR3: CASSAGGYNEKLFF; DNA: TGCGCCAGCAGCGCAGGGGGATACAATGAAAAACTGTTTTTT
V: TRBV5-1; size: NA; D: NA; J: TRBJ2-5; CDR3: CASSLGQGMGVLETQYF; DNA: TGCGCCAGCAGCTTGGGCCAGGGTATGGGGGTGCTAGAGACCCAGTACTTC
V: TRBV6-6; size: NA; D: NA; J: TRBJ2-7; CDR3: CASSQTVRDEQYF; DNA: TGTGCCAGCAGCCAGACGGTTAGGGACGAGCAGTACTTC
V: TRBV3-1/TRBV3-2; size: NA; D: NA; J: TRBJ2-7; CDR3: CASSRGGYEQYF; DNA: TGTGCCAGCAGTAGGGGGGGCTACGAGCAGTACTTC
V: TRBV18; size: NA; D: TRBD2; J: TRBJ2-5; CDR3: CASSQSSSGVRSQYF; DNA: TGTGCCAGCTCACAAAGTTCTAGCGGGGTCAGATCCCAGTACTTC
V: TRBV6-5; size: few; D: NA; J: TRBJ2-2; CDR3: CASSSRWNTGELFF; DNA: TGTGCCAGCAGTTCCAGGTGGAACACCGGGGAGCTGTTTTTT
V: TRBV27; size: once; D: TRBD1; J: TRBJ2-2; CDR3: CASSRTGVGTGELFF; DNA: TGTGCCAGCAGCCGAACAGGGGTAGGCACCGGGGAGCTGTTTTTT
V: TRBV7-3; size: NA; D: TRBD2; J: TRBJ2-3; CDR3: CASSRAGGPTDTQYF; DNA: TGTGCCAGCAGCCGAGCGGGGGGGCCGACAGATACGCAGTATTTT
V: TRBV19; size: once; D: TRBD1; J: TRBJ1-5; CDR3: CASAGQGKHSNQPQHF; DNA: TGTGCCAGTGCCGGACAGGGGAAACATAGCAATCAGCCCCAGCATTTT
V: TRBV9; size: once; D: NA; J: TRBJ1-1; CDR3: CASSPRLLNTEAFF; DNA: TGTGCCAGCAGCCCCCGTCTCTTGAACACTGAAGCTTTCTTT
V: TRBV3-1/TRBV3-2; size: NA; D: NA; J: TRBJ1-1; CDR3: CASSQGGTRLLNTEAFF; DNA: TGTGCCAGCAGCCAAGGAGGAACGCGATTACTGAACACTGAAGCTTTCTTT
V: TRBV6-2/TRBV6-3; size: NA; D: NA; J: TRBJ1-1; CDR3: CASSMGTEAFF; DNA: TGTGCCAGCAGTATGGGGACTGAAGCTTTCTTT
V: TRBV7-2; size: NA; D: NA; J: TRBJ1-1; CDR3: CASRLGQGKKGMNTEAFF; DNA: TGTGCCAGCAGACTCGGCCAGGGTAAGAAGGGAATGAACACTGAAGCTTTCTTT
V: TRBV5-8; size: NA; D: TRBD2; J: TRBJ2-1; CDR3: CASSRTSGGGNEQFF; DNA: TGTGCCAGCAGCCGGACTAGCGGCGGCGGCAATGAGCAGTTCTTC